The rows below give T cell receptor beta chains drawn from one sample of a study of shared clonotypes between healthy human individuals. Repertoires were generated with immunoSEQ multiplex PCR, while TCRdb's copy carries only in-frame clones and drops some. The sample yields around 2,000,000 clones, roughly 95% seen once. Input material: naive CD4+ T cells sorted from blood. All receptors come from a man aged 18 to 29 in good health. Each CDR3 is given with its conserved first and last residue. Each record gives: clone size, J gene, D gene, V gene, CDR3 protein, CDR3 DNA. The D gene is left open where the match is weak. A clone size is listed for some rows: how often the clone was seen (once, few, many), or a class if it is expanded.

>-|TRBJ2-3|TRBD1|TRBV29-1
CSERTGHPGDTQYF
TGCAGCGAAAGGACAGGGCACCCGGGAGATACGCAGTATTTT
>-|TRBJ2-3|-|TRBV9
CASSVESGAGDTQYF
TGTGCCAGCAGCGTAGAGTCCGGGGCGGGAGATACGCAGTATTTT
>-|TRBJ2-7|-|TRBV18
CASSGGANYEQYF
TGTGCCAGCTCAGGGGGCGCGAACTACGAGCAGTACTTC
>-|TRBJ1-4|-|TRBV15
CATSRDVGVIEKLFF
TGTGCCACCAGCAGAGATGTTGGGGTGATTGAAAAACTGTTTTTT
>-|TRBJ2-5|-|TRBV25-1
CASRRDSQETQYF
TGTGCCAGCAGGCGGGACAGCCAAGAGACCCAGTACTTC
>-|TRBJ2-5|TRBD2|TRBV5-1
CASSSGTSGRVPGTQYF
TGCGCCAGCAGCTCCGGGACTAGCGGGAGAGTCCCCGGGACCCAGTACTTC
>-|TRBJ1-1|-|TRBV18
CASSPDGSEAFF
TGTGCCAGCTCACCGGACGGGTCTGAAGCTTTCTTT
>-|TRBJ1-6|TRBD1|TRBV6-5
CASSYSPGQGSSPLHF
TGTGCCAGCAGTTACTCACCGGGACAGGGTTCTTCACCCCTCCACTTT
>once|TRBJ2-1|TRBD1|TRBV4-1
CASSLGTGSHNEQFF
TGCGCCAGCAGCCTCGGGACAGGGAGCCACAATGAGCAGTTCTTC
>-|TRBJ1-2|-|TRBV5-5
CASSSGSANYGYTF
TGTGCCAGCAGTTCCGGAAGCGCTAACTATGGCTACACCTTC
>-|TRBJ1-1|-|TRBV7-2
CASSLAVIGDAFF
TGTGCCAGCAGCTTAGCGGTGATCGGGGACGCTTTCTTT
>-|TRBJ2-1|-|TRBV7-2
CASSLELLWYEQFF
TGTGCCAGCAGCTTAGAGCTACTATGGTATGAGCAGTTCTTC
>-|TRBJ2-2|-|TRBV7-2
CASSLFSLGPAGELFF
TGTGCCAGCAGCTTATTCTCCTTGGGGCCAGCCGGGGAGCTGTTTTTT
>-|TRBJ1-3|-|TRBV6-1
CASRSSGFGNTIYF
TGTGCCAGCCGGTCAAGCGGATTTGGAAACACCATATATTTT
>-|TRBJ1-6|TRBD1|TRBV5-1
CASSLTGVSSYNSPLHF
TGCGCCAGCAGCTTGACAGGGGTGAGCTCCTATAATTCACCCCTCCACTTT
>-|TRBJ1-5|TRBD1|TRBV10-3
CAISPGTGVNQPQHF
TGTGCCATCAGCCCCGGGACAGGGGTTAATCAGCCCCAGCATTTT
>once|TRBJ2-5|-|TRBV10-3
CATSKGGDQETQYF
TGTGCCACCTCTAAGGGGGGAGACCAAGAGACCCAGTACTTC
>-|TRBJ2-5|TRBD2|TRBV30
CAWTAGVGETQYF
TGTGCCTGGACTGCGGGAGTAGGGGAGACCCAGTACTTC
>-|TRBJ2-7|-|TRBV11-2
CASSRQRGVYEQYF
TGTGCCAGCAGCAGACAAAGAGGAGTCTACGAGCAGTACTTC
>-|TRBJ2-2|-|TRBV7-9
CASSFGADTGELFF
TGTGCCAGCAGCTTTGGAGCGGACACCGGGGAGCTGTTTTTT
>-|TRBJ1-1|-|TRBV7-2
CASSLAQGPGTEAFF
TGTGCCAGCAGCTTAGCGCAGGGGCCCGGCACTGAAGCTTTCTTT
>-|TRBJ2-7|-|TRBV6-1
CASSDSRAGLTYEQYF
TGTGCCAGCAGTGATTCCCGGGCAGGGCTGACCTACGAGCAGTACTTC
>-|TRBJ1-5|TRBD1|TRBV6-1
CASSEATGGQPQHF
TGTGCCAGCAGTGAAGCGACAGGGGGACAGCCCCAGCATTTT
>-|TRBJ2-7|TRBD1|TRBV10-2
CASSDGTGRSYEQYF
TGCGCCAGCAGTGATGGGACAGGGAGGTCCTACGAGCAGTACTTC
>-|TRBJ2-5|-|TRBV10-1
CASSGGAIQETQYF
TGCGCCAGCAGTGGAGGGGCGATCCAAGAGACCCAGTACTTC
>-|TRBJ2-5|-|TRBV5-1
CASSLEGRGETQYF
TGCGCCAGCAGCTTGGAAGGTAGGGGTGAGACCCAGTACTTC
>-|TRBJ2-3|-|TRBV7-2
CASSPGLTSTDTQYF
TGTGCCAGCAGCCCGGGGCTAACTAGCACAGATACGCAGTATTTT
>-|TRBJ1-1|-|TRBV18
CASSPGWNTEAFF
TGTGCCAGCTCACCCGGGTGGAACACTGAAGCTTTCTTT
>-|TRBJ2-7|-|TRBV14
CASSQVGLPPLEQYF
TGTGCCAGCAGCCAAGTTGGTCTTCCCCCCCTCGAGCAGTACTTC
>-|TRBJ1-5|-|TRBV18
CASSRQSNQPQHF
TGTGCCAGCTCACGACAGAGCAATCAGCCCCAGCATTTT
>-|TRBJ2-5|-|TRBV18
CASSPATNIQYF
TGTGCCAGCTCACCGGCGACCAATATCCAGTACTTC
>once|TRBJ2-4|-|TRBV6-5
CASSLDLGIAKNIQYF
TGTGCCAGCAGTTTGGACTTGGGGATAGCCAAAAACATTCAGTACTTC
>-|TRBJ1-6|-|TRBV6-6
CASRLDPLSPLHF
TGTGCCAGCAGACTGGATCCCTTATCACCCCTCCACTTT
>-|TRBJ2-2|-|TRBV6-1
CASGTLGGLGELFF
TGTGCCAGCGGGACGCTCGGTGGGTTGGGGGAGCTGTTTTTT
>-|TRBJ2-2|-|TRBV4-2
CASSQVAGPGGELFF
TGTGCCAGCAGCCAAGTGGCGGGGCCCGGCGGGGAGCTGTTTTTT
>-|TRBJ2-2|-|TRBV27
CASSLWETGELFF
TGTGCCAGCAGTTTATGGGAAACCGGGGAGCTGTTTTTT
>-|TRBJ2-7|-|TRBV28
CASRTGRAYEQYF
TGTGCCAGCAGGACAGGAAGAGCCTACGAGCAGTACTTC
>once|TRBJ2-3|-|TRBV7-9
CASRGGYTDTQYF
TGTGCCAGCCGGGGCGGCTACACAGATACGCAGTATTTT
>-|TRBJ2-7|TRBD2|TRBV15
CATSGEGLAGKNHEQYF
TGTGCCACCAGCGGGGAGGGACTAGCGGGAAAAAACCACGAGCAGTACTTC
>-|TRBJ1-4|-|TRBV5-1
CASSEKGPGQGFEKLFF
TGCGCCAGCAGCGAGAAAGGACCGGGACAAGGTTTTGAAAAACTGTTTTTT
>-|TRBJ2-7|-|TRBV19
CASSSQGRHEQYF
TGTGCCAGTAGTTCCCAGGGTCGGCACGAGCAGTACTTC
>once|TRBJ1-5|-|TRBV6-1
CASRAGNQPQHF
TGTGCCAGCAGGGCAGGGAATCAGCCCCAGCATTTT
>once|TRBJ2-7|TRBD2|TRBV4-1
CASRISGGSYEQYF
TGCGCCAGCAGAATTTCGGGAGGCTCCTACGAGCAGTACTTC
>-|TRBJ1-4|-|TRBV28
CASNPSTNEKLFF
TGTGCCAGCAACCCCTCAACTAATGAAAAACTGTTTTTT
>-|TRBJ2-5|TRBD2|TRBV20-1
CSFSGQETQYF
TGCAGTTTTAGCGGGCAAGAGACCCAGTACTTC
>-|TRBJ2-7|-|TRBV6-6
CASSYTPPGFSYEQYF
TGTGCCAGCAGTTACACCCCGCCGGGATTTTCCTACGAGCAGTACTTC
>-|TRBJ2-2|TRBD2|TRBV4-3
CASSQGSSGNTGELFF
TGCGCCAGCAGCCAAGGGTCTAGCGGAAACACCGGGGAGCTGTTTTTT
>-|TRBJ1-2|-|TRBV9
CASSTREGYGYTF
TGTGCCAGCAGCACTAGGGAGGGGTATGGCTACACCTTC
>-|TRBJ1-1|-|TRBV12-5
CASGLVYTEAFF
TGTGCTAGTGGTTTGGTCTACACTGAAGCTTTCTTT
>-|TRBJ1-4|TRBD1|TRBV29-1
CSVSGQPNEKLFF
TGCAGCGTTTCGGGACAGCCGAATGAAAAACTGTTTTTT
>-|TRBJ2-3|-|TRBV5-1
CASSLVLTDTQYF
TGCGCCAGCAGCTTGGTTCTCACAGATACGCAGTATTTT
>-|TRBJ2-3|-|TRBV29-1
CSIRGWLGTDTQYF
TGCAGCATACGAGGGTGGCTTGGAACAGATACGCAGTATTTT
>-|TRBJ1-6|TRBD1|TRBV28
CASRINARQGSSSPLHF
TGTGCCAGCAGAATAAATGCTAGACAGGGTTCTTCTTCACCCCTCCACTTT
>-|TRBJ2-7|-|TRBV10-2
CASSENGRYAYEQYF
TGCGCCAGCAGTGAGAATGGCAGGTATGCGTACGAGCAGTACTTC
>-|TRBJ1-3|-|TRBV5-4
CASSLDGGRSGNTIYF
TGTGCCAGCAGCTTGGATGGGGGTCGGTCTGGAAACACCATATATTTT
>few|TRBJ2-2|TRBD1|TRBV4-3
CASSQRTQGDGELFF
TGCGCCAGCAGCCAACGCACGCAGGGGGACGGGGAGCTGTTTTTT